The text below deals with one T cell receptor beta chain. Its antigen is undetermined. As to time point: blood from clinic visit 5 months post-surgery; TSC patient then seizure free. Only cases whose brain tissue showed the highest T cell transcript signatures were sequenced. Patients received at least one anti-epileptic drug before surgery. The data belong to a study of brain T cells in children with intractable seizures. Generated by immunoSEQ multiplex PCR, the TCRdb table keeps only in-frame clones and is missing some. Of hundreds of thousands of clones listed, over 85% are singletons. Findings and caveats of the study: HCMV serostatus was not known, and viral specificity came from CDR3 similarity only. Absence of clones before surgery may stem from lower sequencing depth.

Germline V lookup: CDR1 SGHRS, CDR2 YFSETQ. Trimming took 2 bases from V and 5 from J; bases not matched to a gene: 4. This CDR3 has 14 amino acids. The source is a boy younger than two with tuberous sclerosis and intractable seizures. The sample consisted of peripheral blood, taken more than 4 months after surgery. The chain has TRBV5-1 and TRBJ2-5; TRBD1 agrees at 9 bases. In DNA form, the CDR3 reads TGCGCCAGCAGCTTTATCGGACAGGGGGAGACCCAGTACTTC. Its protein is CASSFIGQGETQYF.